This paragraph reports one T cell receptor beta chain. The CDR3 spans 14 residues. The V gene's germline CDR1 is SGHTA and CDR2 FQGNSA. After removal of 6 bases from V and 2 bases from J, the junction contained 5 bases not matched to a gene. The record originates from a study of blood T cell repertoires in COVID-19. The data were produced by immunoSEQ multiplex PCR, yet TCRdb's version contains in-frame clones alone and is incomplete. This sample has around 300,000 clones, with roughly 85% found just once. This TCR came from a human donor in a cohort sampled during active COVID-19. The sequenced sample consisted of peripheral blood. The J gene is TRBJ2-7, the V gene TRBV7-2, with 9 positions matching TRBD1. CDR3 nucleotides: TGTGCCAGCAGACCGACAGGGGGGCCCTACGAGCAGTACTTC. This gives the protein CASRPTGGPYEQYF.